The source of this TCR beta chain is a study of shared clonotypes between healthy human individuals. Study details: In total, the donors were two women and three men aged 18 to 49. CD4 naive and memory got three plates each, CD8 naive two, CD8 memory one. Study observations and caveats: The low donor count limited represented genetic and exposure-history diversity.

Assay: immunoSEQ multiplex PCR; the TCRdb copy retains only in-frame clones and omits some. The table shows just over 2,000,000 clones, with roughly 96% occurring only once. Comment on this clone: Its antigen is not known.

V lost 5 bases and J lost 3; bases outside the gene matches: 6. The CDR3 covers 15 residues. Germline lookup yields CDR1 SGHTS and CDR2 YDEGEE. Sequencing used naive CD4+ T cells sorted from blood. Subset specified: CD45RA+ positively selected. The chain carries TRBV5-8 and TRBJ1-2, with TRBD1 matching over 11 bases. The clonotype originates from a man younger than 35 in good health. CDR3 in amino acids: CASRGMGQGDYGYTF. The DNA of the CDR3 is TGTGCCAGCAGAGGAATGGGACAGGGGGACTATGGCTACACCTTC. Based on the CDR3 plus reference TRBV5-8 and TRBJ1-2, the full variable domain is EAGVTQSPTHLIKTRGQQATLRCSPISGHTSVYWYQQALGLGLQFLLWYDEGEERNRGNFPPRFSGRQFPNYSSELNVNALELEDSALYLCASRGMGQGDYGYTFGSGTRLTVV.